This T cell receptor (beta chain) was found in a study of chemoradiotherapy in HPV16-positive cancers. Samples were taken several times over chemoradiotherapy. Sequencing used immunoSEQ multiplex PCR; TCRdb keeps in-frame clones, though not all of them. The sample includes over 20,000 clones, just under 75% seen only once; the top ten take approximately 2.5%. CDR3 length: 13 residues. V was pared by 6 bases and J by 5 bases, with 5 bases of the junction left unmatched. Germline V gene sequence: CDR1 MNHEY, CDR2 SVGAGI. Study-wide findings and caveats: In HPV16-positive patients, HPV-responsive T-cell expansion tracked better recurrence-free survival. HPV-specific T cells were functionally defined from only a couple of HPV16-positive patients.

About this clone: What it binds is not known.

The specimen was collected from a patient who underwent chemoradiotherapy. This sequence was found in a human donor with HPV-associated anogenital cancer. This chain joins TRBV6-5 and TRBJ1-2; 8 bases agree with TRBD1. DNA of the CDR3: TGTGCCAGCAGCACAGGGGGGAGGTATGGCTACACCTTC. Translated, it gives CASSTGGRYGYTF.